The 12 T cell receptor beta chains in this list originate from one sample, sequenced in a study of OX40 agonist ivuxolimab in advanced cancers. The assay was immunoSEQ multiplex PCR, and TCRdb's table has in-frame clones only and misses some. This sample has about 95,000 clones, with roughly nine tenths found just once. The specimen was CD4+ or CD8+ T cells sorted from blood, collected in a trial of the OX40 agonist ivuxolimab. These receptors were taken from an adult with an advanced solid tumor such as melanoma, head and neck, liver or kidney cancer.

V and J are TRBV13 and TRBJ2-2; D is perhaps TRBD1 (5 bases). The CDR3 extends over 15 amino acids. CDR1 is PRHDT and CDR2 is FYEKMQ in the germline V gene (reference sequence). Trimming shortened V by 3 bases and J by 4 bases, and 12 bases separated the two germline ends. The CDR3 is CASSFVDRSTGELFF. The CDR3 DNA is TGTGCCAGCAGCTTCGTCGACAGATCCACCGGGGAGCTGTTTTTT. The full variable domain, its missing parts supplied by reference TRBV13 and TRBJ2-2, is AAGVIQSPRHLIKEKRETATLKCYPIPRHDTVYWYQQGPGQDPQFLISFYEKMQSDKGSIPDRFSAQQFSDYHSELNMSSLELGDSALYFCASSFVDRSTGELFFGEGSRLTVL.

This rearrangement joins TRBV10-3 to TRBJ2-7; TRBD1 is a possible D gene (6 bases). The germline CDR1 and CDR2 sequences are ENHRY and SYGVKD. The CDR3 is made up of 14 amino acids. Trimming shortened V by 3 bases and J by 2 bases, and 11 bases separated the two germline ends. As DNA, the CDR3 is TGTGCCATCAGTGATCAGGGGCAGCCCTACGAGCAGTACTTC. This translates into CAISDQGQPYEQYF.

This clone showed up just once. This chain connects TRBV30 to TRBJ2-1; either TRBD1 or TRBD2 may fit D (5 bases each). V was trimmed by 3 bases and J by 13 bases, leaving 13 bases between them. Germline V gene lookup returns CDR1 GTSNPN and CDR2 SVGIG (reference sequence). The CDR3 runs to 11 residues. The CDR3, as DNA: TGTGCCTGGAGCATCGGGGCGGGTCAGTTCTTC. It codes for CAWSIGAGQFF.

This chain links TRBV6-5 with TRBJ1-1; D is ambiguous. Per germline, CDR1 MNHEY and CDR2 SVGAGI. Trimming took 4 bases from V and 1 from J, leaving 7 bases between them. This CDR3 is built from 13 residues. The CDR3 region has the DNA TGTGCCAGCAGTTTTGCGAGGAACACTGAAGCTTTCTTT. Amino acid sequence: CASSFARNTEAFF.

The chain is built from TRBV7-9 and TRBJ1-3; D is unresolved. The CDR3 consists of 13 residues. V was trimmed by 6 bases and J by 0 bases, leaving 6 bases between them. Germline CDR1 is SEHNR and CDR2 is FQNEAQ (reference sequence). CDR3 coding DNA: TGTGCCAGCAGTAGCTTCTCTGGAAACACCATATATTTT. It is translated as CASSSFSGNTIYF.

The chain employs TRBV21-1 and TRBJ1-5; TRBD1, the D gene given by the table, was not confirmed from the DNA. TRBV21-1 constitutes a pseudogene. CDR3 length: 18 residues. CDR3 residues: CASSKVGGLDRVNQPQHF. The CDR3 nucleotides read TGTGCCAGCAGCAAAGTGGGAGGTTTAGACAGGGTGAATCAGCCCCAGCATTTT.

V gene TRBV11-2 combines with J gene TRBJ2-3; either TRBD1 or TRBD2 may fit D (5 bases each). This CDR3 has 13 residues. Trimming took 3 bases from V and 7 from J, leaving 11 bases between them. Germline values: CDR1 SGHAT, CDR2 FQNNGV. DNA for the CDR3: TGTGCCAGCAGCTTTGGGGGAGTAAATACGCAGTATTTT. Amino acids: CASSFGGVNTQYF.

The J gene is TRBJ1-4, the V gene TRBV30; a weak D match, TRBD1 (6 bases). CDR1 is GTSNPN and CDR2 is SVGIG in the germline V gene (reference sequence). V was trimmed by 5 bases and J by 7 bases, leaving 14 bases between them. The CDR3 sequence is 13 residues long. In DNA form, the CDR3 reads TGTGCCTGGGAGGGCAGGGGAAGTGAAAAACTGTTTTTT. Translating gives CAWEGRGSEKLFF.

V is TRBV28 and J is TRBJ2-1; tentatively, D is TRBD1 (5 bases). V lost 5 bases to trimming and J lost 5 bases, with 16 bases between them. CDR1 and CDR2 (germline): MDHEN, SYDVKM. This CDR3 spans 15 amino acids. The CDR3 region is CASSGALPPHNEQFF. The DNA of the CDR3 is TGTGCCAGCAGTGGGGCCCTTCCCCCCCACAATGAGCAGTTCTTC. The variable domain in full, with the rest retrieved from reference TRBV28 and TRBJ2-1, is DVKVTQSSRYLVKRTGEKVFLECVQDMDHENMFWYRQDPGLGLRLIYFSYDVKMKEKGDIPEGYSVSREKKERFSLILESASTNQTSMYLCASSGALPPHNEQFFGPGTRLTVL.

The J gene is TRBJ2-5, the V gene TRBV2; possible D gene TRBD2, 6 bases. V was trimmed by 6 bases and J by 1 base, leaving 12 bases between them. Per germline, CDR1 SNHLY and CDR2 FYNNEI. The CDR3 extends over 14 amino acids. The CDR3 nucleotides read TGTGCCAGCAGGGGGGGTCTATCCCAAGAGACCCAGTACTTC. Translation: CASRGGLSQETQYF.

The chain combines TRBV7-8 with TRBJ2-3; 14 bases are shared with TRBD2. J was trimmed by 5 bases and V by 1 base; bases with no gene match: 11. The germline V gene encodes CDR1 SGHVS and CDR2 FQNEAQ. The CDR3 is 19 residues long. The CDR3 sequence: CASSLDRTSGRILRDTQYF. Here the CDR3 DNA reads TGTGCCAGCAGCTTAGATCGGACTAGCGGGAGGATTCTAAGAGATACGCAGTATTTT.

The chain carries TRBV30 and TRBJ1-1; D not resolved. With 3 bases removed from V and 4 bases from J, the gap between germline ends came to 3 bases. Germline V gives CDR1 GTSNPN, CDR2 SVGIG (reference sequence). CDR3 length: 10 amino acids. The CDR3 protein is CAWSGTEAFF. The CDR3 nucleotides are TGTGCCTGGAGCGGCACTGAAGCTTTCTTT.